This T cell receptor (beta chain) was sequenced during a study of T cell repertoires in cytomegalovirus infection. The germline gives CDR1 DFQATT, CDR2 SNEGSKA (reference sequence). The CDR3 contains 14 residues. V lost 6 bases, J lost 4 bases, and 16 bases lay in between. MiXCR was run by TCRdb on the reads, yielding one entry per CDR3 protein. The table has approximately 140,000 distinct CDR3 sequences, about 6.3% seen once. The receptor's source is a human donor in good health (CMV status not recorded). Some clones in this sample may be carry-over from other donors' samples. Sequencing used PBMCs. The chain joins TRBV20-1 to TRBJ1-3, with D possibly being TRBD1 (5 bases). The CDR3 bases are TGCAGTGCCCCGAGTCGGGGGATGGGAAACACCATATATTTT. Its translation: CSAPSRGMGNTIYF.